Presented here are 6 T cell receptor beta chains from one specimen sequenced in a study of T cell repertoires in cytomegalovirus infection. TCRdb independently ran MiXCR on the reads; one entry per CDR3 protein. The sample consists of approximately 700,000 distinct CDR3 sequences, under 40% of them appearing once. Sequencing used PBMCs. These receptors all stem from a human donor in good health (CMV status not recorded). Some clones in this sample may be carry-over from other donors' samples.

In its sample, this clonotype was seen a few times. The chain is built from TRBV28 and TRBJ2-6; the D gene is possibly TRBD1 (5 bases). V was clipped by 2 bases and J by 4 bases, with 6 bases between them. Germline V gene lookup returns CDR1 MDHEN and CDR2 SYDVKM. The CDR3 length is 14 residues. Written as DNA, the CDR3 is TGTGCCAGCAGTTTAGCAGGGGGGGCCAACGTCCTGACTTTC. It encodes CASSLAGGANVLTF.

The chain joins TRBV6-1 to TRBJ2-2; D call uncertain. From germline, CDR1 is MNHNS and CDR2 SASEGT. The CDR3 spans 12 residues. Trimming took off 6 bases at V and 5 bases at J, with 7 bases between the two ends. The CDR3 DNA reads as TGTGCCAGCAGATGGGAAACCGGGGAGCTGTTTTTT. It yields the protein CASRWETGELFF.

V gene TRBV4-3 combines with J gene TRBJ2-7, with 10 bases aligning to TRBD1. The junction had 5 bases not matched to a gene; V was cut back by 4 bases and J by 2 bases. The CDR3 has 15 residues. CDR1 LGHNA and CDR2 YSLEER come from the germline V gene. The CDR3: CASSPGDRGAYEQYF. DNA of the CDR3: TGCGCCAGCAGCCCCGGGGACAGGGGCGCCTACGAGCAGTACTTC.

The rearrangement links TRBV24-1 to TRBJ2-5, with 8 bases identical to TRBD2. The J segment lost 2 bases and the V segment lost 0 bases, leaving 7 bases of the junction unmatched. This CDR3 contains 17 residues. CDR1 KGHDR and CDR2 SFDVKD come from the germline V gene. DNA for the CDR3: TGTGCCACCAGTGATTTGTTTACGGGAGGGGGACAAGAGACCCAGTACTTC. Amino acids: CATSDLFTGGGQETQYF.

The chain carries TRBV5-1 and TRBJ2-3; D is tentatively TRBD1 or TRBD2 (5 bases each). Germline V gene lookup returns CDR1 SGHRS and CDR2 YFSETQ. V lost 0 bases, J lost 4 bases, and 12 bases lay in between. There are 15 residues in the CDR3. The DNA of the CDR3 is TGCGCCAGCAGCTTGGTGGTATTGGGGGCAGATACGCAGTATTTT. Translation gives CASSLVVLGADTQYF.

This clonotype was counted many times. This rearrangement joins TRBV7-9 to TRBJ2-7; the match to TRBD1 covers 12 bases. The germline V gene encodes CDR1 SEHNR and CDR2 FQNEAQ (reference sequence). The CDR3 runs 15 residues. After removal of 5 bases from V and 5 bases from J, the junction contained 7 bases not matched to a gene. CDR3 in amino acids: CASSNRDRGRDEQYF. In nucleotides, the CDR3 is TGTGCCAGCAGCAACCGGGACAGGGGGCGAGACGAGCAGTACTTC.